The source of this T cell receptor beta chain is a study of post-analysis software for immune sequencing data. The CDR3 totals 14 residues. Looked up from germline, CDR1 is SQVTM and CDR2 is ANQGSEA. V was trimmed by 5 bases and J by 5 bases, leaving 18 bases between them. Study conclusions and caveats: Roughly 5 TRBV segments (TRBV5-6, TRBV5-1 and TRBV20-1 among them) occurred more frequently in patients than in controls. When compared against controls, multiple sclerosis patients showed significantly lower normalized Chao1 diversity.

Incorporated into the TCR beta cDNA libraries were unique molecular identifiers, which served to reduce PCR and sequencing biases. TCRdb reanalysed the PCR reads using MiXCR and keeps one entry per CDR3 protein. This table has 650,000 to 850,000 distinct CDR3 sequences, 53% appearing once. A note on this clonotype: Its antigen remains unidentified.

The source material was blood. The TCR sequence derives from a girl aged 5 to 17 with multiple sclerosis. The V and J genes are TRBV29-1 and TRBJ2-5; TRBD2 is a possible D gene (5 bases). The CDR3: CSVNGEMDRETQYF. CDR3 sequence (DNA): TGCAGCGTTAATGGGGAGATGGATAGGGAGACCCAGTACTTC.